The 21 T cell receptor beta chains reported below all come from one sample, sequenced in a study of blood T cell repertoires in COVID-19. Some clones are missing from TCRdb's copy, which holds only in-frame ones; the method was immunoSEQ multiplex PCR. The data contain fewer than 600,000 clones, approximately 92% of them singletons. Specimen: peripheral blood. The source is a man aged 18 to 30 with COVID-19, enrolled during active disease.

CDR3 DNA: TGTGCCAGCAGCGGCGGATTTGAAGCTTTCTTT. Protein sequence: CASSGGFEAFF. V is TRBV6-5 and J is TRBJ1-1, with D uncertain. The germline V and J ends were trimmed by 6 bases and 7 bases, with 9 bases remaining between them. Germline V gene sequence: CDR1 MNHEY, CDR2 SVGAGI. The CDR3 covers 11 residues.

The rearrangement joins TRBV2 to TRBJ2-7; a possible D gene is TRBD2 (6 bases). The CDR3 covers 14 residues. Germline CDR1 is SNHLY and CDR2 is FYNNEI. Trimming pared 7 bases from V and 4 bases from J, leaving 17 bases between. The CDR3 coding sequence is TGTGCCAGCATGCGGACTACGCCGGAATACGAGCAGTACTTC. It is translated as CASMRTTPEYEQYF.

CDR3 amino acids: CSVRTTSNEQFF. In DNA form, the CDR3 reads TGCAGCGTTCGGACTACGTCAAATGAGCAGTTCTTC. The genes are TRBV29-1 and TRBJ2-1, with a tentative D call TRBD2 (6 bases). The CDR3 spans 12 residues. Germline-derived CDR1 and CDR2 are SQVTM and ANQGSEA. The V and J ends lost 5 bases and 7 bases respectively, with 12 bases between them.

J is TRBJ1-5 and V is TRBV5-5; possible D gene TRBD1, 6 bases. The CDR3 spans 15 residues. The V gene lost 1 base and the J gene lost 4 bases, with 12 bases spanning the gap. Germline V CDR1 and CDR2: SGHKS, YYEKEE (reference sequence). The CDR3 DNA is TGTGCCAGCAGCTTGAGGACCCAGGGGAATCAGCCCCAGCATTTT. Encoded protein: CASSLRTQGNQPQHF. Filled out from reference TRBV5-5 and TRBJ1-5, the complete variable domain reads DAGVTQSPTHLIKTRGQQVTLRCSPISGHKSVSWYQQVLGQGPQFIFQYYEKEERGRGNFPDRFSARQFPNYSSELNVNALLLGDSALYLCASSLRTQGNQPQHFGDGTRLSIL.

V usage is TRBV5-4 and J usage is TRBJ1-1; D may be TRBD1 (6 bases). The germline CDR1 and CDR2 sequences are SGHNT and YYREEE (reference sequence). This CDR3 spans 15 amino acids. V was trimmed by 0 bases and J by 8 bases, leaving 17 bases between them. CDR3 sequence (DNA): TGTGCCAGCAGCTTGGTTATTCAGGGGAGAGAAGAAGCTTTCTTT. Protein: CASSLVIQGREEAFF.

The chain has TRBV5-5 and TRBJ2-7, with D possibly being TRBD1 (6 bases). Between the trimmed V and J ends, which lost 4 bases and 3 bases, there was a span of 14 bases. CDR1 is SGHKS, CDR2 YYEKEE, per germline (reference sequence). This CDR3 region has 14 residues. The CDR3 spells CASSLSGQNYEQYF. The CDR3 nucleotides are TGTGCCAGCAGCCTCTCCGGACAGAACTACGAGCAGTACTTC.

The chain combines TRBV10-2 with TRBJ2-7; 7 positions agree with TRBD2. The germline CDR1 and CDR2 sequences are WSHSY and SAAADI. This CDR3 contains 13 residues. The V gene end was trimmed by 3 bases and the J gene end by 3 bases; junction bases not matched to a gene: 2. The CDR3 sequence is CASSDLADYEQYF. The CDR3, as DNA: TGCGCCAGCAGTGACCTAGCGGACTACGAGCAGTACTTC.

This clone has a single count. The chain links TRBV2 to TRBJ1-1, with D perhaps matching TRBD1 (6 bases). V shed 8 bases and J shed 2 bases, with 12 bases lying between them. The CDR3 sequence is 13 residues long. Per the germline V gene, CDR1 is SNHLY and CDR2 is FYNNEI. This CDR3 is CASFRGANTEAFF. The CDR3 nucleotides read TGTGCCAGCTTCAGGGGCGCAAACACTGAAGCTTTCTTT.

The chain employs TRBV5-1 and TRBJ1-1; D is perhaps TRBD1 (6 bases). Germline V gene lookup returns CDR1 SGHRS and CDR2 YFSETQ. V lost 0 bases and J 1 base, leaving 10 bases between the germline ends. CDR3 size: 15 residues. CDR3 nucleotide sequence: TGCGCCAGCAGCTTGGGGGACATCCCGAACACTGAAGCTTTCTTT. It specifies CASSLGDIPNTEAFF.

For the CDR3, the DNA is TGTGCCAGCAGTTGGAGTCACACTAACGCCTACGAGCAGTACTTC. Its translation: CASSWSHTNAYEQYF. V usage is TRBV27 and J usage is TRBJ2-7; D is unclear. The germline gives CDR1 MNHEY, CDR2 SMNVEV (reference sequence). The CDR3 length is 15 residues. V lost 4 bases, J lost 2 bases, and 15 bases lay in between.

The chain combines TRBV30 with TRBJ2-2; 8 nucleotides align to TRBD1. Trimming removed 0 bases from V and 3 bases from J; junction bases left unmatched: 15. Looked up from germline, CDR1 is GTSNPN and CDR2 is SVGIG (reference sequence). This CDR3 comprises 19 residues. Here the CDR3 DNA reads TGTGCCTGGAGTGTATATCCCCCGGACAGGGCTTCTTACACCGGGGAGCTGTTTTTT. This translates into CAWSVYPPDRASYTGELFF. The entire variable domain, with the rest obtained from reference TRBV30 and TRBJ2-2, is as follows: SQTIHQWPATLVQPVGSPLSLECTVEGTSNPNLYWYRQAAGRGLQLLFYSVGIGQISSEVPQNLSASRPQDRQFILSSKKLLLSDSGFYLCAWSVYPPDRASYTGELFFGEGSRLTVL.

This rearrangement joins TRBV6-5 to TRBJ2-7; D is perhaps TRBD2 (5 bases). CDR3 length: 14 amino acids. V lost 6 bases, J lost 0 bases, and 12 bases lay in between. Germline CDR1 reads MNHEY; CDR2 reads SVGAGI. The CDR3 here is CASRSTGSSYEQYF. CDR3 bases: TGTGCCAGCAGGTCGACGGGGTCCTCCTACGAGCAGTACTTC.

The chain joins TRBV5-1 to TRBJ2-7; TRBD2 might be the D (6 bases). The CDR3 is 14 amino acids. V lost 2 bases and J 3 bases, leaving 12 bases between the germline ends. Germline lookup yields CDR1 SGHRS and CDR2 YFSETQ. The CDR3 bases are TGCGCCAGCAGCTTCGGGGGTAGGATCTACGAGCAGTACTTC. It encodes CASSFGGRIYEQYF.

This clone was seen a few times. This chain joins TRBV7-9 and TRBJ1-4, with a tentative D call TRBD1 (5 bases). Trimming shortened V by 5 bases and J by 2 bases, and 12 bases separated the two germline ends. Germline-derived CDR1 and CDR2 are SEHNR and FQNEAQ (reference sequence). There are 15 residues in the CDR3. The CDR3 DNA reads TGTGCCAGCAGCCCGCAGGGTATTACTAATGAAAAACTGTTTTTT. This codes for CASSPQGITNEKLFF.

This rearrangement joins TRBV12-3 or TRBV12-4 to TRBJ2-2; D ambiguous. Trimming shortened V by 3 bases and J by 6 bases, and 8 bases separated the two germline ends. The CDR3 contains 13 residues. CDR3 bases: TGTGCCAGCAGTTTTAGAGTCCCCGGGGAGCTGTTTTTT. Translation: CASSFRVPGELFF.

The chain recombines TRBV2 with TRBJ2-3, with D maybe TRBD1 (6 bases). The germline gives CDR1 SNHLY, CDR2 FYNNEI. V lost 8 bases and J lost 1, with 16 bases in between. The CDR3 contains 15 residues. Here the CDR3 DNA reads TGTGCCAGCCGGACTGTGGGGGCTGGCACAGATACGCAGTATTTT. It translates to CASRTVGAGTDTQYF.

The chain combines TRBV5-1 with TRBJ2-7; perhaps TRBD1 as D (7 bases). Germline lookup yields CDR1 SGHRS and CDR2 YFSETQ. The germline V and J ends were trimmed by 0 bases and 3 bases, with 13 bases remaining between them. The CDR3 runs to 15 residues. The CDR3 DNA reads TGCGCCAGCAGCTTGGGTCCCCAGGGGGGCTACGAGCAGTACTTC. Translating gives CASSLGPQGGYEQYF.

The chain is built from TRBV24-1 and TRBJ2-1; possible D gene TRBD2, 6 bases. The CDR3 contains 15 residues. CDR1 is KGHDR, CDR2 SFDVKD, per germline. V was trimmed by 3 bases and J by 3 bases, leaving 11 bases between them. CDR3 in amino acids: CATSDRAGYYNEQFF. The CDR3 DNA is TGTGCCACCAGTGATCGGGCGGGGTACTACAATGAGCAGTTCTTC.

The V gene is TRBV19, the J gene TRBJ1-1; D gene uncertain. The CDR3 totals 13 residues. Germline V lookup: CDR1 LNHDA, CDR2 SQIVND (reference sequence). Between the trimmed V and J ends, which lost 7 bases and 0 bases, there was a span of 9 bases. The CDR3 DNA reads TGTGCCAGTACACAGATTTTGAACACTGAAGCTTTCTTT. Protein: CASTQILNTEAFF.

The chain's CDR3 is CASSSLTYEQYF. In DNA form, the CDR3 reads TGTGCCAGCAGCTCACTTACCTACGAGCAGTACTTC. The chain couples TRBV7-9 to TRBJ2-7; D unclear. The CDR3 covers 12 residues. V gave up 4 bases and J gave up 2 bases, with 6 bases separating them. Germline values: CDR1 SEHNR, CDR2 FQNEAQ (reference sequence).

The chain employs TRBV19 and TRBJ1-5; possible D gene TRBD1, 5 bases. Germline CDR1 LNHDA, CDR2 SQIVND (reference sequence). V lost 3 bases and J 5 bases, leaving 8 bases between the germline ends. The CDR3 runs to 13 residues. CDR3 sequence reads: CASSITGYQPQHF. The CDR3 DNA reads TGTGCCAGTAGTATCACAGGTTATCAGCCCCAGCATTTT. The full variable domain, completed using reference TRBV19 and TRBJ1-5, is DGGITQSPKYLFRKEGQNVTLSCEQNLNHDAMYWYRQDPGQGLRLIYYSQIVNDFQKGDIAEGYSVSREKKESFPLTVTSAQKNPTAFYLCASSITGYQPQHFGDGTRLSIL.